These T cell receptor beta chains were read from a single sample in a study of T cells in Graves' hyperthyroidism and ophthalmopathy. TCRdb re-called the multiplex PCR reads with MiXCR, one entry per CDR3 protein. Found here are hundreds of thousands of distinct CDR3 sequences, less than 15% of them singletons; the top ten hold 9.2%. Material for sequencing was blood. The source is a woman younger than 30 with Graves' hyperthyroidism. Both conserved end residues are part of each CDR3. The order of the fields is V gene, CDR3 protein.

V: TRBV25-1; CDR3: CASSESTGSSYNEQFF
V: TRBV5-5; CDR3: CASSPRGGQNTGELFF
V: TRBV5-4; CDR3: CASSLDPGLTYYEQYF
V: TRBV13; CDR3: CASRPGGDYGYTF
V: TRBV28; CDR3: CASSQPEGARGYTF
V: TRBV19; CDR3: CASTGTLRSYTEAFF
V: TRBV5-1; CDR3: CASSGQPTYEQYF
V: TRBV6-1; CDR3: CASRTSGRTDTQYF
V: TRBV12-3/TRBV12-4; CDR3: CASNQGVDTQYF
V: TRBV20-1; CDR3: CSANWESQIQYF
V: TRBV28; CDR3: CASSPLGTGFLYEQYF
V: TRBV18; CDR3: CASSRGTGGDEQYF
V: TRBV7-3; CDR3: CASSPRGSGGSPQFF
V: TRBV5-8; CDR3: CASSQHGASTDTQYF
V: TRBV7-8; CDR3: CASSLAFGGGAREQYF
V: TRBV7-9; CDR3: CASSLHVASGRSVKNIQYF
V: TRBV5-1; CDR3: CASTETNRNTEAFF
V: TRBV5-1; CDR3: CASSYTTSGGGDTQYF
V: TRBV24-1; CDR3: CATSDPTASVEKLFF
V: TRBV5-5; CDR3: CASSLEEGARGNTIYF
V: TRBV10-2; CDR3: CASTPVGRGETQYF
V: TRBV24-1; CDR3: CATSDVGDDYTF
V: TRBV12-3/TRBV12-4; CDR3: CASRGTANEAFF
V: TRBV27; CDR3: CASSRQTSTDTQYF
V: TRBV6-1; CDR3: CASTHQLTGPYEQYF
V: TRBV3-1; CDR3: CASSQAGENIQYF
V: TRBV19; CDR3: CASSIVSRNYEQYF
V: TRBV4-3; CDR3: CASSQTPTLTGTSGAGGEDTQYF
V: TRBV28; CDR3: CASSEYRKQESQYF
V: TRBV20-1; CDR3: CSARAGRYEQYF
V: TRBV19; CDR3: CASSIQGAASYNEQFF
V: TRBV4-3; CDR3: CASSQGTGGWSYNSPLHF